Listed below are T cell receptor beta chains from one sample, sequenced in a study of T cell responses to AZD1222 COVID-19 vaccine. Measured with immunoSEQ multiplex PCR; TCRdb has only the in-frame clones, and not every one. The sample contains approximately 110,000 clones, approximately 85% of which appear only once. The source was peripheral blood, collected on day 0 of AZD1222 vaccination. The source is an adult in good health. Both conserved end residues are part of each CDR3. D genes are given only for firm matches. Expanded clones are given a class, and other clones once, few, many or no size at all.

size: .
J: TRBJ1-5
D: .
length: 15
V: TRBV7-9
CDR3: CASSLGIGWGQPQHF
DNA: TGTGCCAGCAGCTTAGGAATTGGCTGGGGGCAGCCCCAGCATTTT

size: .
J: TRBJ1-5
D: .
length: 14
V: TRBV19
CDR3: CASSIRQGDQPQHF
DNA: TGTGCCAGTAGTATCCGGCAGGGAGATCAGCCCCAGCATTTT

size: once
J: TRBJ1-2
D: .
length: 16
V: TRBV21-1
CDR3: CASSKKPTLGHYGYTF
DNA: TGTGCCAGCAGCAAAAAGCCGACTCTGGGACACTATGGCTACACCTTC

size: .
J: TRBJ2-1
D: .
length: 14
V: TRBV7-8
CDR3: CASSLTQVLNEQFF
DNA: TGTGCCAGCAGCTTAACGCAGGTTTTGAATGAGCAGTTCTTC

size: few
J: TRBJ2-3
D: .
length: 15
V: TRBV9
CDR3: CASSVDLPDTDTQYF
DNA: TGTGCCAGCAGCGTAGACCTACCAGACACAGATACGCAGTATTTT

size: .
J: TRBJ2-4
D: TRBD1
length: 19
V: TRBV7-8
CDR3: CASSLMGWGDRLAKNIQYF
DNA: TGTGCCAGCAGCTTAATGGGTTGGGGGGACAGGTTAGCCAAAAACATTCAGTACTTC

size: .
J: TRBJ1-5
D: .
length: 12
V: TRBV12-3/TRBV12-4
CDR3: CASSLGVQPQHF
DNA: TGTGCCAGCAGTTTGGGGGTCCAGCCCCAGCATTTT

size: .
J: TRBJ2-7
D: TRBD1
length: 16
V: TRBV6-1
CDR3: CASSDTGTGGVDEQYF
DNA: TGTGCCAGCAGTGACACCGGGACAGGGGGCGTCGACGAGCAGTACTTC

size: few
J: TRBJ2-7
D: TRBD2
length: 16
V: TRBV2
CDR3: CASSFSGGAGGYEQYF
DNA: TGTGCCAGCAGCTTCAGCGGTGGGGCCGGGGGGTACGAGCAGTACTTC

size: .
J: TRBJ2-1
D: .
length: 16
V: TRBV6-5
CDR3: CASSYFRQPPLNEQFF
DNA: TGTGCCAGCAGTTACTTTAGACAGCCCCCTCTCAATGAGCAGTTCTTC

size: .
J: TRBJ1-2
D: TRBD1
length: 11
V: TRBV28
CDR3: CASDRQGYYTF
DNA: TGTGCCAGCGACAGACAGGGTTATTACACCTTC

size: .
J: TRBJ2-1
D: .
length: 18
V: TRBV5-5
CDR3: CASSLVGGGTPGVNEQFF
DNA: TGTGCCAGCAGCTTGGTAGGGGGAGGGACCCCGGGGGTAAATGAGCAGTTCTTC

size: .
J: TRBJ1-2
D: .
length: 13
V: TRBV5-5
CDR3: CASSPDRNYGYTF
DNA: TGTGCCAGCAGCCCGGACAGAAACTATGGCTACACCTTC

size: .
J: TRBJ2-7
D: TRBD2
length: 14
V: TRBV28
CDR3: CASSSGGISYEQYF
DNA: TGTGCCAGCAGTTCGGGGGGGATCTCCTACGAGCAGTACTTC

size: few
J: TRBJ2-7
D: .
length: 15
V: TRBV6-2/TRBV6-3
CDR3: CASSYLRPNSYEQYF
DNA: TGTGCCAGCAGTTACTTAAGGCCTAACTCCTACGAGCAGTACTTC

size: .
J: TRBJ2-1
D: .
length: 12
V: TRBV4-1
CDR3: CASSQATEEQFF
DNA: TGCGCCAGCAGCCAAGCGACTGAGGAGCAGTTCTTC

size: .
J: TRBJ2-3
D: TRBD2
length: 17
V: TRBV6-2/TRBV6-3
CDR3: CASSYDQLAGLTDTQYF
DNA: TGTGCCAGCAGTTACGACCAGCTAGCGGGGCTCACAGATACGCAGTATTTT